This T cell receptor beta chain was found in a study of response to subunit inactivated influenza vaccine. One entry per CDR3 protein results from TCRdb running MiXCR on the RT-PCR reads. The repertoire has 700,000 to 900,000 distinct CDR3 sequences, 20% to 25% of them found once; the top ten carry roughly 10%. This clonotype appeared a few times. Its target is not known. Its ends do not fully match the called genes, so a read error is possible. Per germline, CDR1 DFQATT and CDR2 SNEGSKA (reference sequence). The CDR3 is 14 residues long. General observations from the study: The authors suggested that few new T cells are recruited per seasonal influenza vaccination.

The source is a man in his fifties who received an inactivated influenza vaccine. Here the sequenced sample was PBMCs from blood, taken 4 to 6 days after vaccination. V gene TRBV20-1 combines with J gene TRBJ2-5; TRBD1 aligns across 10 bases. The CDR3 DNA is TGTACTATCCCCGGACAGGGGGTTCAAGAGACCCAGTACTTC. As protein: CTIPGQGVQETQYF.